A single TCR beta chain is shown here with its context. Its antigen remains unidentified. In making diagnoses, clinical symptoms, serum thyroxine and TRAb, thyroid ultrasound and orbital computed tomography were all used. The authors took PBMCs from 9.5 to 10 ml fresh peripheral blood. The CDR3 consists of 15 residues. V shed 0 bases and J shed 2 bases, with 12 bases lying between them. The germline CDR1 and CDR2 sequences are SGDLS and YYNGEE. TCR beta CDR3 regions were amplified from RNA. A first-round RT-PCR of the TCR CDR3 used the HTBI primer set. From the multiplex PCR reads, TCRdb called clonotypes with MiXCR, one entry per CDR3 protein. Seen here are fewer than 500,000 distinct CDR3 sequences, roughly 15% observed once, and the top ten hold roughly 13%. This entry comes from a study of T cells in Graves' hyperthyroidism and ophthalmopathy. The study's findings and limits: In the blood, most expanded thyroid clonotypes above 0.001 appeared as well. The model forecast ophthalmopathy, anticipating it by a median around 6.5 months before onset.

Sequenced material: blood. The V gene is TRBV9, the J gene TRBJ2-7; TRBD2 might be the D (6 bases). The TCR sequence derives from a man aged 18-30 years with Graves' ophthalmopathy. CDR3 residues: CASSVGGGFPYEQYF. CDR3 DNA: TGTGCCAGCAGCGTAGGTGGGGGGTTCCCCTACGAGCAGTACTTC. The whole variable domain, remainder taken from reference TRBV9 and TRBJ2-7, is DSGVTQTPKHLITATGQRVTLRCSPRSGDLSVYWYQQSLDQGLQFLIQYYNGEERAKGNILERFSAQQFPDLHSELNLSSLELGDSALYFCASSVGGGFPYEQYFGPGTRLTVT.